This TCR beta chain was recovered during a study of blood T cell repertoires in COVID-19. Study overall: The samples span acute and convalescent COVID-19 from the United States, Italy and Spain.

Source study methods: The authors estimated nucleated cell counts from reference gene primer amplification. Using immunoSEQ multiplex PCR, the repertoire was profiled, and TCRdb retains in-frame clones only, with some absent. D and trimming come from the DNA, and the V and J calls and clone size come from that table. Of about 250,000 clones in the sample, about 89% were seen once. The clonotype comes from a woman aged 55 to 70 who had recovered from COVID-19. The sequenced sample consisted of peripheral blood.

In nucleotides, the CDR3 is TGTGCCAGCAGTTACTCGGACATTGAAGCTTTCTTT. Protein: CASSYSDIEAFF. V and J are TRBV6-6 and TRBJ1-1; maybe TRBD1 (5 bases). Trimming took off 0 bases at V and 7 bases at J, with 6 bases between the two ends. CDR3 size: 12 residues. CDR1 MNHNY and CDR2 SVGAGI come from the germline V gene (reference sequence).